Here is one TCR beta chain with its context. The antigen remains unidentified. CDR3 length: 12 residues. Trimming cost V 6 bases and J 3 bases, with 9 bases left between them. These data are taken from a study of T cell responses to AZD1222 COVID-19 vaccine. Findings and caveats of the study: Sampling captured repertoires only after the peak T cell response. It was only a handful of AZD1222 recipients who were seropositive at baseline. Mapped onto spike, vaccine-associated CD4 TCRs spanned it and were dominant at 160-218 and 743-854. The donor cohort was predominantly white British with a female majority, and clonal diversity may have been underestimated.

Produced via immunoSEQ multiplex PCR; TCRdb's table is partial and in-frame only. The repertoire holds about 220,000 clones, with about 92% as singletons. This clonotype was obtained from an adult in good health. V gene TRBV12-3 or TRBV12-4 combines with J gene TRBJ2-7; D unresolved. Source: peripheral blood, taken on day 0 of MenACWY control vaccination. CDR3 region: CASRDHLYEQYF. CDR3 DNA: TGTGCCAGCAGGGACCACCTCTACGAGCAGTACTTC.